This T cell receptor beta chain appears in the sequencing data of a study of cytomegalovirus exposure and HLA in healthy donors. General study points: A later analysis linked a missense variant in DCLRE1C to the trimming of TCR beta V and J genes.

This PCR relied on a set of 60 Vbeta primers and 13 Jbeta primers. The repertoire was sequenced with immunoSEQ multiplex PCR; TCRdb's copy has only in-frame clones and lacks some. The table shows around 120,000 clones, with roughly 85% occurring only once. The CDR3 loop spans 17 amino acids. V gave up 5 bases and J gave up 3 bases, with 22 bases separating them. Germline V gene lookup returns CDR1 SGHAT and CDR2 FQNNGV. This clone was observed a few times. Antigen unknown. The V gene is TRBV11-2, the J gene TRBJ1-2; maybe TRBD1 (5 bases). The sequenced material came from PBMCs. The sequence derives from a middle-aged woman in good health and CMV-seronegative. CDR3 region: CASSPTGGGIMDYGYTF. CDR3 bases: TGTGCCAGCAGCCCAACCGGGGGGGGGATAATGGACTATGGCTACACCTTC.